The TCR beta chain described here comes from a study of blood T cell repertoires in COVID-19. On the study more broadly: Acute and convalescent COVID-19 samples came from the United States, Italy and Spain. T cells, B-cell-depleted T cells, or PBMCs provided the cDNA or gDNA that served as material.

As processed by the authors: Counts of nucleated cells, estimated from reference gene primer amplification, were obtained. Data came from immunoSEQ multiplex PCR; TCRdb stores just in-frame clones and leaves some out. The V and J calls and clone size were taken over from that table, and D and trimming were inferred from the DNA. The table lists about 480,000 clones, roughly 89% of them singletons. Germline CDR1 reads SGHVS; CDR2 reads FQNEAQ. V was pared by 4 bases and J by 2 bases, with 4 bases of the junction left unmatched. The CDR3 consists of 14 residues. Seattle researchers signed up patients amid active infection and tracked them longitudinally.

Sequencing was performed on peripheral blood. The receptor comes from a woman aged 45 to 65 with COVID-19, enrolled during active disease. This chain joins TRBV7-8 and TRBJ2-7; 8 bases line up with TRBD1. CDR3 bases: TGTGCCAGCAGCTGGGGGACAGGACCCTACGAGCAGTACTTC. Translated: CASSWGTGPYEQYF.